Listed below are T cell receptor beta chains from one sample, sequenced in a study of radiation and T cells in renal cell carcinoma. Some clones are missing from TCRdb's copy, which holds only in-frame ones; the method was immunoSEQ multiplex PCR. The sample lists some 76,000 clones, roughly 82% occurring once. Source: blood, taken from a patient whose treatment included radiotherapy and nephrectomy. The receptor source for this set is a man between 60 and 75 years old with renal cell carcinoma. Both conserved end residues are part of each CDR3. A D gene is named only where the DNA matches it firmly. Not all rows give a size; the values are once, few, many and, for expanded clones, a class.

TRBJ2-5,.,TRBV20-1,.,CSAGRETQYF,TGCAGTGCCGGAAGGGAGACCCAGTACTTC
TRBJ2-3,TRBD1,TRBV18,.,CASSPGQGLDTQYF,TGTGCCAGCTCACCGGGACAGGGATTAGATACGCAGTATTTT
TRBJ2-2,.,TRBV2,.,CASRQGGWTGELFF,TGTGCCAGCAGACAGGGAGGTTGGACCGGGGAGCTGTTTTTT
TRBJ2-7,.,TRBV30,.,CAWSSGHYEQYF,TGTGCCTGGAGTTCTGGGCACTACGAGCAGTACTTC
TRBJ2-1,TRBD2,TRBV10-3,.,CAISEPGRDEQFF,TGTGCCATCAGTGAGCCCGGGAGGGATGAGCAGTTCTTC
TRBJ2-1,TRBD2,TRBV6-6,once,CASSPRLAGLNEQFF,TGTGCCAGCAGTCCAAGACTAGCGGGGCTGAATGAGCAGTTCTTC
TRBJ2-7,TRBD2,TRBV10-2,.,CASSLRTSGRAQGSYATYEQYF,TGCGCCAGCAGCCTTCGGACTAGCGGGAGGGCCCAGGGCTCCTACGCTACCTACGAGCAGTACTTC
TRBJ1-1,.,TRBV28,once,CASSFSRKDTEAFF,TGTGCCAGCAGTTTCTCCAGGAAGGACACTGAAGCTTTCTTT
TRBJ2-1,.,TRBV12-1,few,CASSPEGQGFF,TGTGCCAGCAGCCCCGAGGGCCAAGGGTTCTTC
TRBJ2-7,.,TRBV10-2,.,CASSPAGTPYEQYF,TGCGCCAGCAGCCCAGCAGGGACTCCCTACGAGCAGTACTTC
TRBJ2-7,.,TRBV28,.,CASSLRASWDEQYF,TGTGCCAGCAGTTTAAGGGCCAGTTGGGACGAGCAGTACTTC
TRBJ2-6,.,TRBV5-1,.,CASSLARVAGANVLTF,TGCGCCAGCAGCTTGGCTAGGGTCGCTGGGGCCAACGTCCTGACTTTC
TRBJ2-1,.,TRBV28,once,CASSSATNEQFF,TGTGCCAGCAGCTCGGCCACCAATGAGCAGTTCTTC
TRBJ2-2,.,TRBV5-1,.,CASSFQAAHTGELFF,TGCGCCAGCAGCTTCCAGGCGGCCCACACCGGGGAGCTGTTTTTT
TRBJ2-1,TRBD2,TRBV11-3,few,CASSPRTSGRDEQFF,TGTGCCAGCAGCCCAAGGACTAGCGGGAGGGATGAGCAGTTCTTC
TRBJ2-3,TRBD2,TRBV29-1,.,CSPPGTSGYSQILSITDTQYF,TGCAGCCCCCCCGGGACTAGCGGATATTCACAGATACTAAGTATCACAGATACGCAGTATTTT
TRBJ2-7,TRBD2,TRBV27,.,CASRRTSGSYEQYF,TGTGCCAGCAGAAGGACTAGCGGGAGCTACGAGCAGTACTTC
TRBJ1-1,TRBD1,TRBV19,.,CASSITGEMNTEAFF,TGTGCCAGTAGTATAACAGGGGAGATGAACACTGAAGCTTTCTTT
TRBJ1-3,.,TRBV6-5,.,CASSSSGPRNTIYF,TGTGCCAGCAGTTCCTCCGGGCCAAGAAACACCATATATTTT
TRBJ2-7,.,TRBV7-9,.,CASSLSSYEQYF,TGTGCCAGCAGCCTCAGTTCCTACGAGCAGTACTTC
TRBJ2-7,.,TRBV7-9,.,CASSLVGLTSVDF,TGTGCCAGCAGCTTAGTGGGGTTGACATCTGTGGACTTC
TRBJ2-7,.,TRBV6-5,.,CASSYGTSTYEQYF,TGTGCCAGCAGTTATGGGACATCCACCTACGAGCAGTACTTC
TRBJ2-7,TRBD1,TRBV6-5,.,CASSSPLQGAYEQYF,TGTGCCAGCAGTTCTCCCCTTCAGGGGGCGTACGAGCAGTACTTC
TRBJ2-1,TRBD1,TRBV7-8,.,CASSSDRASYNEQFF,TGTGCCAGCAGCTCTGACAGGGCCTCCTACAATGAGCAGTTCTTC
TRBJ2-3,.,TRBV6-1,.,CASSDRMGGQPNTDTQYF,TGTGCCAGCAGTGACAGGATGGGGGGACAGCCCAACACAGATACGCAGTATTTT
TRBJ1-2,.,TRBV28,.,CASSPYGPGEFRYTF,TGTGCCAGCAGTCCCTACGGTCCTGGAGAGTTTCGCTACACCTTC
TRBJ2-7,.,TRBV14,.,CASSQGVDEQYF,TGTGCCAGCAGCCAGGGGGTGGACGAGCAGTACTTC
TRBJ2-2,TRBD1,TRBV5-1,.,CASSLETGDGSGELFF,TGCGCCAGCAGCTTGGAGACAGGGGACGGTAGCGGGGAGCTGTTTTTT
TRBJ2-1,TRBD1,TRBV27,.,CASSFWDRGDNEQFF,TGTGCCAGCAGTTTTTGGGACAGGGGCGACAATGAGCAGTTCTTC
TRBJ2-5,TRBD1,TRBV2,.,CASSEGTGIIRETQYF,TGTGCCAGCAGTGAGGGGACAGGGATAATACGGGAGACCCAGTACTTC
TRBJ2-7,TRBD2,TRBV6-6,.,CASSRTSGRGLGEGYF,TGTGCCAGCAGTAGGACTAGCGGGAGAGGTTTGGGCGAGGGGTACTTC
TRBJ1-5,TRBD1,TRBV5-5,.,CASSVGQGGNQPQHF,TGTGCCAGCAGCGTTGGACAGGGAGGCAATCAGCCCCAGCATTTT
TRBJ2-4,.,TRBV7-9,.,CASSLGSVNIQYF,TGTGCCAGCAGCTTGGGTAGCGTAAACATTCAGTACTTC
TRBJ2-7,TRBD2,TRBV19,.,CASSVTSGDGYEQYF,TGTGCCAGTAGTGTAACTAGCGGAGATGGGTACGAGCAGTACTTC
TRBJ1-2,TRBD1,TRBV28,many,CASSTGTANYGYTF,TGTGCCAGCAGTACCGGGACAGCTAACTATGGCTACACCTTC
TRBJ2-3,.,TRBV4-1,.,CASSHGGPAYF,TGCGCCAGCAGTCACGGAGGGCCAGCGTATTTT
TRBJ2-7,.,TRBV7-8,.,CASSFLGLALQYF,TGTGCCAGCAGCTTCTTGGGCTTAGCCTTGCAGTACTTC
TRBJ1-1,.,TRBV4-1,few,CASSLYKGGGTEAFF,TGCGCCAGCAGCCTCTATAAAGGTGGGGGCACTGAAGCTTTCTTT
TRBJ2-2,.,TRBV9,.,CASSPGRELFF,TGTGCCAGCAGTCCCGGGCGGGAGCTGTTTTTT
TRBJ2-2,TRBD2,TRBV9,once,CASSPPLAGDHTGELFF,TGTGCCAGCAGCCCTCCCCTAGCGGGAGACCATACCGGGGAGCTGTTTTTT
TRBJ2-7,.,TRBV6-1,.,CAGGGFSYEQYF,TGTGCCGGCGGGGGCTTCTCCTACGAGCAGTACTTC
TRBJ1-1,.,TRBV5-4,.,CASSFSTGNTEAFF,TGTGCCAGCAGCTTCTCGACAGGGAACACTGAAGCTTTCTTT
TRBJ2-2,.,TRBV21-1,.,CASSRRGASNTGELFF,TGTGCCAGCAGCAGGCGAGGAGCCTCGAACACCGGGGAGCTGTTTTTT
TRBJ2-7,TRBD2,TRBV4-1,.,CASRGLAGVFGEQYF,TGCGCCAGCAGAGGGCTAGCGGGAGTGTTCGGCGAGCAGTACTTC
TRBJ2-7,TRBD2,TRBV7-6,.,CASSLALAGTSGIRNEQYF,TGTGCCAGCAGCTTAGCGCTTGCGGGGACTAGCGGGATTCGAAACGAGCAGTACTTC